Listed here are 31 T cell receptor beta chains from one sample, sequenced in a study of T-cell reconstitution after alpha-beta-depleted transplantation in children (dated by TCRdb to 2016 to 2017). Libraries were made using PCR. This sample was sequenced with an Illumina HiSeq 2500. TCR libraries were prepared with molecular barcoding, using unique molecular identifiers to normalize TCRbeta repertoire quantification. TCRdb reanalyzed the raw reads on its own, using fastp at Q25 for trimming and MiXCR for clone calling, and kept in-frame beta chains. Each CDR3 protein gets just one entry, which takes the most common genes and DNA from the rows behind it. The sample has 600,000 to 700,000 distinct CDR3 sequences on record, roughly 17% of them singletons. 1.1% of the sample rests with the top ten. The sequenced sample was PBMCs from the stem cell graft donor, obtained from the stem cell graft. The receptors derive from a human donor who donated a stem cell graft to a child with acute myeloid leukemia.

The rearrangement links TRBV6-1 to TRBJ2-2; 10 bases are a match to TRBD1. CDR1 is MNHNS and CDR2 is SASEGT in the germline V gene. The CDR3 runs to 15 residues. J gave up 6 bases and V 7 bases, and 8 bases lay outside the gene matches. In DNA form, the CDR3 reads TGTGCCAGCACCAAGGACAGGGGGAGCGCCGGGGAGCTGTTTTTT. Residues: CASTKDRGSAGELFF.

This clonotype was detected ten times or more. The gene calls are TRBV29-1 and TRBJ1-2; 7 bases map to TRBD1. In germline, CDR1 is SQVTM, CDR2 ANQGSEA. J gave up 0 bases and V 5 bases, and 9 bases lay outside the gene matches. The CDR3 consists of 15 residues. The chain's CDR3 is CSVPPAQGSNYGYTF. The CDR3, as DNA: TGCAGCGTTCCCCCCGCACAGGGGTCTAACTATGGCTACACCTTC.

This clonotype was counted at least ten times. V and J are TRBV7-7 and TRBJ2-2; D not certain. The germline V gene has CDR1 SSHAT and CDR2 FNYEAQ (reference sequence). The CDR3 loop spans 12 amino acids. The V end was cut by 6 bases, the J end by 6 bases, with 8 bases between. CDR3 sequence reads: CASSLIPGELFF. CDR3 in DNA: TGTGCCAGCAGTCTCATCCCCGGGGAGCTGTTTTTT.

This clonotype was seen more than once but under ten times. V is TRBV18 and J is TRBJ2-1, with TRBD2 identical over 14 bases. CDR1 is KGHSH, CDR2 LQKENI, per germline. V lost 0 bases and J lost 7; bases outside the gene matches: 8. The CDR3 loop spans 18 amino acids. The CDR3, as DNA: TGTGCCAGCTCACCACCGGGACTAGCGGGGGTCACGGGGAATGAGCAGTTCTTC. Protein sequence: CASSPPGLAGVTGNEQFF.

The chain employs TRBV6-1 and TRBJ2-2; the match to TRBD1 covers 7 bases. Germline V gene lookup returns CDR1 MNHNS and CDR2 SASEGT. J gave up 0 bases and V 6 bases, and 4 bases lay outside the gene matches. CDR3 size: 15 residues. The CDR3 bases are TGTGCCAGCAGCACCGACAGGGCGAACACCGGGGAGCTGTTTTTT. Protein sequence: CASSTDRANTGELFF.

This clonotype was seen many times. Here the CDR3 reads CASSYANFRDSFPNEQFF. The CDR3 DNA follows: TGTGCCAGCAGTTACGCCAATTTTCGGGACAGTTTCCCCAATGAGCAGTTCTTC. The chain couples TRBV6-5 to TRBJ2-1, with 7 bases identical to TRBD1. Germline lookup yields CDR1 MNHEY and CDR2 SVGAGI. This CDR3 contains 18 residues. The J segment lost 6 bases and the V segment lost 2 bases, leaving 16 bases of the junction unmatched.

This clonotype was counted a single time. The chain links TRBV20-1 to TRBJ2-7, with 8 bases matching TRBD1. The junction had 8 bases not matched to a gene; V was cut back by 5 bases and J by 2 bases. The CDR3 spans 14 residues. Germline CDR1 DFQATT, CDR2 SNEGSKA (reference sequence). The DNA of the CDR3 is TGCAGTGCTGAGTCGACAGGGGTGACCTACGAGCAGTACTTC. The encoded protein is CSAESTGVTYEQYF.

The sample holds a few counts of this clonotype. The rearrangement uses TRBV9 and TRBJ2-3, with TRBD2 matching over 9 bases. CDR1 is SGDLS and CDR2 is YYNGEE in the germline V gene. The CDR3 consists of 17 residues. The V and J ends lost 4 bases and 4 bases, in that order; junction bases with no gene match: 13. The CDR3 spells CASSPGGGVSRADTQYF. CDR3 DNA sequence: TGTGCCAGCAGCCCAGGCGGGGGGGTTTCCCGGGCAGATACGCAGTATTTT.

V gene TRBV7-9 combines with J gene TRBJ1-1; 8 bases agree with TRBD1. The germline gives CDR1 SEHNR, CDR2 FQNEAQ (reference sequence). This CDR3 is 13 amino acids long. The ends lost 8 bases at V and 8 bases at J; junction bases unmatched: 10. Here the CDR3 DNA reads TGTGCCAGCTCCCAGCGGACAGGGAAGGAAGCTTTCTTT. The encoded protein is CASSQRTGKEAFF.

The genes are TRBV18 and TRBJ2-2; D unclear. V was clipped by 2 bases and J by 0 bases, with 10 bases between them. CDR1 and CDR2 (germline): KGHSH, LQKENI. The CDR3 length is 16 residues. The CDR3 here is CASSPVSGSNTGELFF. As DNA, the CDR3 is TGTGCCAGCTCACCAGTATCAGGATCGAACACCGGGGAGCTGTTTTTT.

This clonotype was counted a few times. The rearrangement uses TRBV5-6 and TRBJ2-2, with D perhaps given as TRBD1 or TRBD2 (6 bases each). CDR3 length: 19 amino acids. V was cut by 4 bases and J by 5 bases, with 27 bases left in between. Germline V gene lookup returns CDR1 SGHDT and CDR2 YYEEEE. CDR3 sequence: CASSPSRQDSAGITGELFF. CDR3 coding DNA: TGTGCCAGCAGCCCGTCCCGACAGGACTCAGCGGGCATAACCGGGGAGCTGTTTTTT.

This clonotype was seen repeatedly, ten times or more. The chain is built from TRBV20-1 and TRBJ2-7; the D gene is possibly TRBD2 (5 bases). CDR3 length: 13 residues. V lost 7 bases to trimming and J lost 0 bases, with 13 bases between them. CDR1 is DFQATT, CDR2 SNEGSKA, per germline (reference sequence). Here the CDR3 DNA reads TGCAGTGTCAGAGGGCCGGTCTCCTACGAGCAGTACTTC. It yields the protein CSVRGPVSYEQYF.

This chain joins TRBV20-1 and TRBJ2-3, with a tentative D call TRBD2 (6 bases). V shed 3 bases and J shed 0 bases, with 13 bases lying between them. From germline, CDR1 is DFQATT and CDR2 SNEGSKA (reference sequence). The CDR3 covers 15 residues. The DNA of the CDR3 is TGCAGTGCTAGGGGCGGGGCCCCTAGCACAGATACGCAGTATTTT. Translated: CSARGGAPSTDTQYF.

In its sample, this clonotype was seen many times. The gene calls are TRBV29-1 and TRBJ2-7; 14 nucleotides match TRBD2. Trimming took 6 bases from V and 0 from J; bases not matched to a gene: 7. The CDR3 consists of 16 residues. CDR1 SQVTM and CDR2 ANQGSEA come from the germline V gene. The CDR3 DNA is TGCAGCGTCTTAGGGACTAGCGGGGGCCCCTCCTACGAGCAGTACTTC. As protein: CSVLGTSGGPSYEQYF.

This clonotype was counted at least ten times. The rearrangement joins TRBV20-1 to TRBJ2-1; TRBD2 aligns across 13 bases. The germline V gene has CDR1 DFQATT and CDR2 SNEGSKA (reference sequence). J was trimmed by 9 bases and V by 5 bases; bases with no gene match: 10. CDR3 length: 15 amino acids. The CDR3: CSAGPGLAGFGEQFF. The CDR3 nucleotides read TGCAGTGCTGGACCGGGACTAGCGGGATTTGGTGAGCAGTTCTTC.

This sequence joins TRBV7-9 and TRBJ2-7; 9 bases are shared with TRBD1. V lost 5 bases to trimming and J lost 6 bases; unmatched junction nucleotides: 5. Germline V CDR1 and CDR2: SEHNR, FQNEAQ (reference sequence). The CDR3 length is 13 residues. The CDR3 is CASSQQGAGEQYF. In DNA, the CDR3 is TGTGCCAGCAGCCAACAGGGGGCCGGCGAGCAGTACTTC. Supplemented by reference TRBV7-9 and TRBJ2-7, the full variable domain reads DTGVSQNPRHKITKRGQNVTFRCDPISEHNRLYWYRQTLGQGPEFLTYFQNEAQLEKSRLLSDRFSAERPKGSFSTLEIQRTEQGDSAMYLCASSQQGAGEQYFGPGTRLTVT.

In this sample, this clonotype turned up a few times. The V call is TRBV15, the J call TRBJ2-5; D is uncertain. CDR1 is LNHNV, CDR2 YYDKDF, per germline (reference sequence). This CDR3 region has 14 residues. Trimming left V 0 bases short and J 2 bases short, with 7 bases between. CDR3 bases: TGTGCCACCAGCAGAGATAAGCAACAAGAGACCCAGTACTTC. It encodes CATSRDKQQETQYF.

This clonotype was picked up many times. The V gene is TRBV10-3, the J gene TRBJ2-7, with 8 bases lining up with TRBD2. Trimming at V came to 8 bases and at J to 4 bases, leaving 7 bases not matched to a gene. The CDR3 extends over 13 amino acids. Germline V gives CDR1 ENHRY, CDR2 SYGVKD. The DNA for the CDR3 is TGTGCCATCGGGGGCGGGGGGATTTACGAGCAGTACGTC. This encodes CAIGGGGIYEQYV.

This clonotype occurred a few times. CDR3 nucleotide sequence: TGTGCCATCAGTCCGTCGGGACAGTCAACGAACACCGGGGAGCTGTTTTTT. It is translated as CAISPSGQSTNTGELFF. This sequence joins TRBV10-3 and TRBJ2-2; 7 bases line up with TRBD1. Germline-derived CDR1 and CDR2 are ENHRY and SYGVKD. The CDR3 loop spans 17 amino acids. V shed 5 bases and J 0 bases; nucleotides not matched to a gene: 9.

The chain has TRBV10-3 and TRBJ2-1; 10 bases are a match to TRBD1. This CDR3 contains 16 residues. Trimming at V came to 2 bases and at J to 6 bases, leaving 7 bases not matched to a gene. Germline V gene data show CDR1 as ENHRY and CDR2 as SYGVKD. CDR3 sequence: CAISEPDRGALNEQFF. The CDR3 coding sequence is TGTGCCATCAGTGAGCCGGACAGGGGGGCCCTCAATGAGCAGTTCTTC.

Note on this clonotype: At one end the junction does not follow the germline gene, possibly because of a read error. This sequence joins TRBV7-2 and TRBJ2-1; TRBD2 matches 11 bases. The J call may not be correct, given that the DNA end is closer to TRBJ2-7. The CDR3 loop spans 14 amino acids. Germline values: CDR1 SGHTA, CDR2 FQGNSA. The CDR3 nucleotides read TGTGCCAGCAGATTAGCGGGGGGGCAGGGTGAGCAGTACTTC. Amino acid sequence: CASRLAGGQGEQYF.

This clonotype was observed at least ten times. This chain uses TRBV10-3 with TRBJ1-5; TRBD1 matches 8 bases. This CDR3 spans 13 amino acids. After removal of 4 bases from V and 5 bases from J, the junction contained 1 base not matched to a gene. Germline V lookup: CDR1 ENHRY, CDR2 SYGVKD. The CDR3 DNA reads as TGTGCCATCAGTGCGACAGGGGATCAGCCCCAGCATTTT. Translating gives CAISATGDQPQHF.

The genes are TRBV5-1 and TRBJ1-1; D gene uncertain. The germline V and J ends were trimmed by 4 bases and 4 bases, with 11 bases remaining between them. This CDR3 has 13 residues. The germline gives CDR1 SGHRS, CDR2 YFSETQ. As DNA, the CDR3 is TGCGCCAGCAGCCCCAAGGGCAGCACTGAAGCTTTCTTT. It yields the protein CASSPKGSTEAFF.

This clonotype was seen many times. The V gene is TRBV5-1, the J gene TRBJ1-4, with D maybe TRBD1 (5 bases). This CDR3 comprises 14 residues. Germline V gene sequence: CDR1 SGHRS, CDR2 YFSETQ. Trimming took 4 bases from V and 5 from J, leaving 12 bases between them. The CDR3 here is CASSPGRMNEKLFF. In DNA, the CDR3 is TGCGCCAGCAGCCCGGGACGGATGAATGAAAAACTGTTTTTT.

This clonotype was seen at least ten times. The chain links TRBV29-1 to TRBJ2-3, with D tentatively TRBD1 or TRBD2 (6 bases each). The V gene's germline CDR1 is SQVTM and CDR2 ANQGSEA. There are 13 residues in the CDR3. The V end lost 6 bases, the J end lost 0 bases, and 10 bases lay between the germline ends. CDR3 sequence: CSVWGASTDTQYF. The DNA for the CDR3 is TGCAGCGTATGGGGGGCTAGCACAGATACGCAGTATTTT.

This clonotype was seen more than once but under ten times. The genes are TRBV6-5 and TRBJ1-4, with a weak D call TRBD1 (5 bases). This CDR3 contains 15 residues. With 0 bases removed from V and 8 bases from J, the gap between germline ends came to 13 bases. Germline V gene data show CDR1 as MNHEY and CDR2 as SVGAGI. CDR3 in DNA: TGTGCCAGCAGTTACTCGCCAAATCGGGGCGAAAAACTGTTTTTT. Protein sequence: CASSYSPNRGEKLFF.

This clonotype occurred many times. The rearrangement links TRBV29-1 to TRBJ2-3; 7 nucleotides match TRBD2. The germline CDR1 and CDR2 sequences are SQVTM and ANQGSEA. CDR3 length: 15 residues. V was pared by 6 bases and J by 4 bases, with 13 bases of the junction left unmatched. CDR3 residues: CSVLGVHGGADTQYF. The CDR3 DNA is TGCAGCGTCCTGGGCGTCCATGGGGGGGCAGATACGCAGTATTTT.

This clonotype was observed a few times. The V and J genes are TRBV5-1 and TRBJ2-1; D is perhaps TRBD2 (6 bases). With 1 base removed from V and 0 bases from J, the gap between germline ends came to 14 bases. Germline V gives CDR1 SGHRS, CDR2 YFSETQ. The CDR3 contains 17 residues. The CDR3, as DNA: TGCGCCAGCAGCTTGTCGGGCGGGGTAAGCTCCTACAATGAGCAGTTCTTC. It codes for CASSLSGGVSSYNEQFF.

The rearrangement uses TRBV25-1 and TRBJ1-5; 9 bases agree with TRBD1. This CDR3 has 14 residues. V trimming: 4 bases; J trimming: 4 bases; junction bases outside the gene matches: 2. Germline V gene lookup returns CDR1 MGHDK and CDR2 SYGVNS. CDR3 nucleotides: TGTGCCAGCAGTGGGGACAGGGTGAATCAGCCCCAGCATTTT. It encodes CASSGDRVNQPQHF.

This clonotype appeared many times. V gene TRBV5-5 combines with J gene TRBJ2-1; D ambiguous. Germline CDR1 is SGHKS and CDR2 is YYEKEE (reference sequence). Trimming removed 6 bases at V and 9 bases at J, with 28 bases between. This CDR3 is 17 amino acids long. The CDR3 sequence is CASTPIGRDGFFGEQFF. The CDR3 nucleotides are TGTGCCAGCACCCCCATCGGACGAGACGGGTTCTTCGGTGAGCAGTTCTTC. The full variable domain, in which reference TRBV5-5 and TRBJ2-1 provide the parts outside the CDR3, is DAGVTQSPTHLIKTRGQQVTLRCSPISGHKSVSWYQQVLGQGPQFIFQYYEKEERGRGNFPDRFSARQFPNYSSELNVNALLLGDSALYLCASTPIGRDGFFGEQFFGPGTRLTVL.

This clonotype was seen repeatedly, ten times or more. The V call is TRBV20-1, the J call TRBJ1-2, with D unresolved. CDR1 is DFQATT, CDR2 SNEGSKA, per germline (reference sequence). Trimming left V 6 bases short and J 4 bases short, with 6 bases between. The CDR3 runs to 10 residues. DNA of the CDR3: TGCAGTGCAGCCCCCTATGGCTACACCTTC. It is translated as CSAAPYGYTF.